This T cell receptor (beta chain) was recovered during a study of blood T cell repertoires in COVID-19. Study overall: COVID-19 samples from acute and convalescent phases originated in the United States, Italy and Spain. From T cells, B-cell-depleted T cells, or PBMCs came the material, which was cDNA or gDNA.

How the authors handled the data: Reference gene primer amplification gave estimated nucleated cell counts. The assay was immunoSEQ multiplex PCR, and TCRdb's table has in-frame clones only and misses some. The D gene and trimming were derived from the DNA, and the V and J assignments and clone size from that table. This table holds under 200,000 clones, roughly 86% found once. The CDR3 loop spans 14 amino acids. V shed 5 bases and J 2 bases; nucleotides not matched to a gene: 5. Germline V gene lookup returns CDR1 SGHNT and CDR2 YENEEA. The J gene is TRBJ2-5, the V gene TRBV11-3, with 7 nucleotides matching TRBD1. This receptor was taken from a man between 65 and 85 years old with acute or convalescent COVID-19. The sequenced sample consisted of peripheral blood. This chain's CDR3 is CASSPGTEQETQYF. For the CDR3, the DNA is TGTGCCAGCAGCCCAGGGACAGAGCAAGAGACCCAGTACTTC.